This T cell receptor (beta chain) was identified during a study of blood T cell repertoires in COVID-19. Study in general: PBMCs, B-cell-depleted T cells, or T cells provided the cDNA or gDNA that made up the material.

Either two negative PCRs, clearance, or symptom resolution qualified Cohort 3 donors as recovered. Clones were sequenced by immunoSEQ multiplex PCR, and TCRdb holds only the in-frame ones, with some missing. The data contain around 250,000 clones, approximately 84% of them singletons. From germline, CDR1 is DFQATT and CDR2 SNEGSKA (reference sequence). The CDR3 covers 13 residues. Trimming removed 3 bases at V and 6 bases at J, with 12 bases between. Specimen: PBMCs or T cells enriched from blood (not recorded which). The TCR comes from a man aged 40-50 years who had recovered from COVID-19. The V and J genes are TRBV20-1 and TRBJ2-1, with D perhaps TRBD2 (5 bases). The CDR3 spells CSASESGFNEQFF. The CDR3 nucleotides read TGCAGTGCTAGTGAGTCGGGATTCAATGAGCAGTTCTTC.